The 30 T cell receptor beta chains listed next were all sequenced from one sample in a study of cytomegalovirus exposure and HLA in healthy donors. The study ran its PCR with 60 Vbeta and 13 Jbeta primers. Sequencing was performed with immunoSEQ multiplex PCR; in TCRdb, only in-frame clones are kept and a portion is missing. The sample lists approximately 170,000 clones; 70% to 90% were seen once. Sample: PBMCs. The receptors stem from a male donor in good health and CMV-seronegative.

V usage is TRBV10-3 and J usage is TRBJ1-4; 8 bases are a match to TRBD1. Losses at the gene ends were 0 bases for V and 3 bases for J; bases not matched to a gene: 9. Germline V lookup: CDR1 ENHRY, CDR2 SYGVKD. The CDR3 covers 18 residues. The CDR3 protein is CAISESGRGPSPNEKLFF. CDR3 DNA: TGTGCCATCAGTGAGTCGGGCAGGGGGCCTTCACCTAATGAAAAACTGTTTTTT.

The V call is TRBV29-1, the J call TRBJ2-5, with D perhaps matching TRBD2 (6 bases). Between the trimmed V and J ends, which lost 0 bases and 5 bases, there was a span of 16 bases. CDR1 and CDR2 (germline): SQVTM, ANQGSEA. The CDR3 runs to 15 residues. The CDR3 reads CSVEEGGGGSETQYF. The DNA of the CDR3 is TGCAGCGTTGAAGAGGGGGGTGGGGGAAGTGAGACCCAGTACTTC.

The chain has TRBV19 and TRBJ2-7; 7 positions agree with TRBD1. CDR1 and CDR2 (germline): LNHDA, SQIVND (reference sequence). V gave up 4 bases and J gave up 0 bases; unmatched junction bases: 12. This CDR3 is built from 17 residues. In nucleotides, the CDR3 is TGTGCCAGTAGTACGGGCCCCTCGGGACAGAGCTCCTACGAGCAGTACTTC. It translates to CASSTGPSGQSSYEQYF.

This clone was detected once. A read error may produce the germline difference seen at one junction end. The chain couples TRBV4-3 to TRBJ2-7; 8 nucleotides match TRBD2. This CDR3 region has 15 residues. Germline V CDR1 and CDR2: LGHNA, YSLEER. CDR3 DNA sequence: TGCGCCAGCAGCGCGAGCGGGGGTGGCTCCTACGAGCGGTACTTC. Its translation is CASSASGGGSYERYF.

The rearrangement links TRBV4-3 to TRBJ2-1; 9 nucleotides line up with TRBD2. CDR1 and CDR2 (germline): LGHNA, YSLEER. With V trimmed by 0 bases and J by 2 bases, 2 bases remained unmatched. This CDR3 comprises 16 residues. The CDR3 bases are TGCGCCAGCAGCCAAGAATTAGCGGGGGCCTACAATGAGCAGTTCTTC. It specifies CASSQELAGAYNEQFF.

This chain links TRBV14 with TRBJ2-7; 9 bases agree with TRBD1. J lost 7 bases, V lost 3 bases, and 4 bases had no gene match. Germline CDR1 is SGHDN and CDR2 is FVKESK. This CDR3 is built from 13 residues. The CDR3 region has the DNA TGTGCCAGCAGCCAGGGGACAGGGAGTGAGCAGTACTTC. Residues: CASSQGTGSEQYF.

The gene calls are TRBV27 and TRBJ2-2, with D tentatively TRBD2 (5 bases). The V gene lost 10 bases and the J gene lost 0 bases, with 21 bases spanning the gap. CDR3 length: 17 residues. The germline CDR1 and CDR2 sequences are MNHEY and SMNVEV (reference sequence). DNA for the CDR3: TGTGCCACCTCCCACGTCGGGGTAGCGTCGAACACCGGGGAGCTGTTTTTT. It codes for CATSHVGVASNTGELFF.

This sequence joins TRBV7-2 and TRBJ2-5; 7 nucleotides align to TRBD2. The junction had 1 base not matched to a gene; V was cut back by 6 bases and J by 0 bases. The germline CDR1 and CDR2 sequences are SGHTA and FQGNSA. The CDR3 is 13 amino acids. CDR3 sequence (DNA): TGTGCCAGCAGGGGACTAAACCAAGAGACCCAGTACTTC. This translates into CASRGLNQETQYF.

This clone was seen once. The chain uses TRBV4-2 and TRBJ1-1; possible D gene TRBD1, 5 bases. This CDR3 region has 15 residues. Trimming left V 2 bases short and J 1 base short, with 11 bases between. CDR1 is LGHNA and CDR2 is YNFKEQ in the germline V gene. In DNA, the CDR3 is TGTGCCAGCAGCCAAAATACAGGACAGAACACTGAAGCTTTCTTT. This sequence encodes CASSQNTGQNTEAFF.

This clone was counted between two and nine times. CDR3 DNA sequence: TGTGCCAGCTCTCTCGGGACAGGGGGCGCGAATTCACCCCTCCACTTT. Translating it yields CASSLGTGGANSPLHF. The V call is TRBV18, the J call TRBJ1-6; 12 bases match TRBD1. Germline values: CDR1 KGHSH, CDR2 LQKENI. Unmatched junction bases numbered 7, after V lost 6 bases and J lost 7 bases. The CDR3 runs to 16 residues.

The gene calls are TRBV18 and TRBJ1-3, with D possibly being TRBD1 (6 bases). Germline CDR1 is KGHSH and CDR2 is LQKENI. The length of the CDR3 is 16 residues. The V and J ends lost 3 bases and 3 bases respectively, with 15 bases between them. Here the CDR3 reads CASSPPTGLDGNTIYF. The CDR3 nucleotides read TGTGCCAGCTCACCCCCGACAGGACTAGATGGAAACACCATATATTTT.

The gene calls are TRBV19 and TRBJ1-5, with TRBD1 as a possible D gene (5 bases). This CDR3 is built from 15 residues. With 3 bases removed from V and 5 bases from J, the gap between germline ends came to 14 bases. Germline lookup yields CDR1 LNHDA and CDR2 SQIVND (reference sequence). CDR3 region: CASSIGSGQHQPQHF. CDR3 coding DNA: TGTGCCAGTAGTATCGGTTCAGGGCAGCATCAGCCCCAGCATTTT.

The rearrangement joins TRBV27 to TRBJ2-7, with 8 bases fitting TRBD2. This CDR3 is built from 13 residues. The V gene's germline CDR1 is MNHEY and CDR2 SMNVEV (reference sequence). V lost 3 bases and J lost 3; bases outside the gene matches: 1. The CDR3, as DNA: TGTGCCAGCAGTTTGCTAGCGGGCTACGAGCAGTACTTC. Translating gives CASSLLAGYEQYF.

V gene TRBV5-4 combines with J gene TRBJ2-1; 12 bases align to TRBD2. V gave up 5 bases and J gave up 6 bases; unmatched junction bases: 9. Germline CDR1 SGHNT, CDR2 YYREEE (reference sequence). The CDR3 covers 16 residues. The DNA for the CDR3 is TGTGCCAGCAGTCTCCAACTAGCGGGGGGCGGCAATGAGCAGTTCTTC. As protein: CASSLQLAGGGNEQFF.

This chain connects TRBV7-6 to TRBJ2-1, with D possibly matching TRBD2 (6 bases). CDR3 length equals 15 residues. CDR1 and CDR2 from the germline V gene are SGHVS and FNYEAQ. Trimming removed 5 bases from V and 8 bases from J, with 19 bases in between. DNA for the CDR3: TGTGCCAGCAGCCTTCAGACCCGATCGGGGGATGAGCAGTTCTTC. Its protein is CASSLQTRSGDEQFF.

The V and J genes are TRBV10-3 and TRBJ1-5; 8 nucleotides line up with TRBD1. Germline CDR1 is ENHRY and CDR2 is SYGVKD. Unmatched junction bases numbered 10, after V lost 6 bases and J lost 3 bases. This CDR3 is built from 16 residues. The CDR3 DNA reads as TGTGCCATCAGCCCACAAGACAGGGGAAACAATCAGCCCCAGCATTTT. Encoded protein: CAISPQDRGNNQPQHF.

The CDR3 bases are TGTGCCAGCAGCTTTAATTCACTAGCGGGGGCCAACACCGGGGAGCTGTTTTTT. Translation: CASSFNSLAGANTGELFF. This sequence joins TRBV7-6 and TRBJ2-2, with TRBD2 identical over 11 bases. The CDR3 sequence is 18 residues long. The V gene's germline CDR1 is SGHVS and CDR2 FNYEAQ. Trimming took 3 bases from V and 2 from J; bases not matched to a gene: 8.

The chain joins TRBV30 to TRBJ1-1; 7 nucleotides line up with TRBD1. The V and J ends lost 0 bases and 14 bases, in that order; junction bases with no gene match: 6. The CDR3 length is 11 residues. Germline CDR1 GTSNPN, CDR2 SVGIG (reference sequence). For the CDR3, the DNA is TGTGCCTGGAGTGTACCCGGGACAGCCTTCTTT. Protein product: CAWSVPGTAFF.

The V and J genes are TRBV5-1 and TRBJ2-2, with D tentatively TRBD1 (6 bases). The CDR3 length is 15 residues. Germline V gene lookup returns CDR1 SGHRS and CDR2 YFSETQ. Trimming left V 5 bases short and J 1 base short, with 12 bases between. The CDR3 sequence is CASRVHRENTGELFF. CDR3 bases: TGCGCCAGCAGGGTCCACAGGGAGAACACCGGGGAGCTGTTTTTT.

This CDR3 is CASSDPGGNGGSSYEQYF. CDR3 DNA: TGTGCCAGCAGTGATCCCGGTGGGAATGGCGGGAGCTCCTACGAGCAGTACTTC. The chain combines TRBV2 with TRBJ2-7; 7 nucleotides agree with TRBD2. This CDR3 contains 18 residues. V was clipped by 3 bases and J by 0 bases; unmatched bases: 14. The germline V gene has CDR1 SNHLY and CDR2 FYNNEI.

This clone has more than one count but fewer than ten. V usage is TRBV6-5 and J usage is TRBJ2-1; the match to TRBD1 covers 8 bases. The germline CDR1 and CDR2 sequences are MNHEY and SVGAGI. The CDR3 totals 15 residues. The trim removed 5 bases at V and 10 bases at J, leaving 13 bases unmatched. The CDR3 loop reads CASSQRQGSSGEQFF. CDR3 DNA: TGTGCCAGCAGTCAAAGACAGGGGTCATCCGGGGAGCAGTTCTTC.

This clone has just a few counts. V is TRBV5-6 and J is TRBJ2-2; TRBD2 matches 9 bases. The germline V gene has CDR1 SGHDT and CDR2 YYEEEE. The CDR3 length is 16 residues. Trimming at V came to 6 bases and at J to 4 bases, leaving 10 bases not matched to a gene. This CDR3 is CASTPRAGGSTGELFF. The CDR3 region has the DNA TGTGCCAGCACCCCACGAGCGGGGGGTTCCACCGGGGAGCTGTTTTTT. Combining the CDR3 with reference TRBV5-6 and TRBJ2-2 gives the whole variable domain DAGVTQSPTHLIKTRGQQVTLRCSPKSGHDTVSWYQQALGQGPQFIFQYYEEEERQRGNFPDRFSGHQFPNYSSELNVNALLLGDSALYLCASTPRAGGSTGELFFGEGSRLTVL.

This clone was found a few times. V and J are TRBV4-3 and TRBJ1-2; D possibly corresponds to TRBD1 (5 bases). Trimming pared 3 bases from V and 12 bases from J, leaving 20 bases between. The CDR3 has 14 residues. The V gene's germline CDR1 is LGHNA and CDR2 YSLEER. The CDR3 loop is CASSHLGGAPSHTF. DNA of the CDR3: TGCGCCAGCAGCCACCTGGGCGGGGCCCCTTCTCACACCTTC.

The chain has TRBV29-1 and TRBJ1-2; D not resolved. V was pared by 3 bases and J by 3 bases, with 8 bases between. The V gene's germline CDR1 is SQVTM and CDR2 ANQGSEA. The CDR3 has 12 amino acids. The CDR3 loop reads CSVDRRDYGYTF. The CDR3 DNA follows: TGCAGCGTTGACAGGCGCGACTATGGCTACACCTTC.

This rearrangement joins TRBV13 to TRBJ2-7; 11 positions agree with TRBD2. After removal of 0 bases from V and 2 bases from J, the junction contained 3 bases not matched to a gene. The CDR3 runs to 16 residues. From germline, CDR1 is PRHDT and CDR2 FYEKMQ (reference sequence). CDR3 region: CASSLGGSGGAYEQYF. CDR3 DNA sequence: TGTGCCAGCAGCTTAGGGGGTAGCGGGGGGGCCTACGAGCAGTACTTC. Full variable domain (remainder filled in from reference TRBV13 and TRBJ2-7): AAGVIQSPRHLIKEKRETATLKCYPIPRHDTVYWYQQGPGQDPQFLISFYEKMQSDKGSIPDRFSAQQFSDYHSELNMSSLELGDSALYFCASSLGGSGGAYEQYFGPGTRLTVT.

The rearrangement links TRBV6-5 to TRBJ2-7; D uncertain. Per germline, CDR1 MNHEY and CDR2 SVGAGI. This CDR3 comprises 14 residues. V gave up 2 bases and J gave up 6 bases, with 14 bases separating them. CDR3 in DNA: TGTGCCAGCAGTTACGGGCAGGCTATGGGCGAGCAGTACTTC. This codes for CASSYGQAMGEQYF.

V and J are TRBV5-4 and TRBJ2-1; perhaps TRBD1 as D (6 bases). V dropped 5 bases and J dropped 8 bases, with 17 bases sitting between them. This CDR3 comprises 14 residues. Germline lookup yields CDR1 SGHNT and CDR2 YYREEE (reference sequence). The CDR3 protein is CASSNQGNYDEQFF. The CDR3, as DNA: TGTGCCAGCAGTAACCAGGGGAATTACGATGAGCAGTTCTTC.

Remarks on this clone: At one end the junction does not follow the germline gene, possibly because of a read error. Here the CDR3 DNA reads TGCAGCGTCACCCCCGGGACAGGGATTAATGGAGACTATGGCTACCCCTTC. This gives the protein CSVTPGTGINGDYGYPF. The chain employs TRBV29-1 and TRBJ1-2; the match to TRBD1 covers 9 bases. The germline V gene has CDR1 SQVTM and CDR2 ANQGSEA. This CDR3 has 17 residues.

This rearrangement joins TRBV9 to TRBJ2-7, with 7 bases lining up with TRBD2. V lost 3 bases to trimming and J lost 3 bases; unmatched junction nucleotides: 6. The CDR3 is 14 amino acids. In germline, CDR1 is SGDLS, CDR2 YYNGEE. The CDR3 nucleotides are TGTGCCAGCAGCGGTCTAGCGGTCGACTACGAGCAGTACTTC. Translation: CASSGLAVDYEQYF.

The chain employs TRBV10-1 and TRBJ2-7; the match to TRBD1 covers 7 bases. Germline assignment: CDR1 WNHNN and CDR2 SYGVQD (reference sequence). The CDR3 sequence is 16 residues long. The J segment lost 3 bases and the V segment lost 1 base, leaving 9 bases of the junction unmatched. As DNA, the CDR3 is TGCGCCAGCAGTGAGTTAAGAGACAGGGTTCGCTACGAGCAGTACTTC. Encoded protein: CASSELRDRVRYEQYF.